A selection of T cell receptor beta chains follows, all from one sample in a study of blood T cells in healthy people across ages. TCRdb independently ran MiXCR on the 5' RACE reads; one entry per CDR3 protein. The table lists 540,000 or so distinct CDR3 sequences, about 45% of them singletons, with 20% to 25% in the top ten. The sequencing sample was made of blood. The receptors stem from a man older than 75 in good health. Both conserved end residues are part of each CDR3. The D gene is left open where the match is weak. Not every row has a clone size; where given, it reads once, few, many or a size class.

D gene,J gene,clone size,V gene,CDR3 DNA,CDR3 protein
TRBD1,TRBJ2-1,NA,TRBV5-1,TGCGCCAGCAGCAGGGGGACAGGGGGGATTGAGCAGTTCTTC,CASSRGTGGIEQFF
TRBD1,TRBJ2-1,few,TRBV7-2,TGTGCCAGCAGCACCTACCGACAGGGGAGTGAGCAGTTCTTC,CASSTYRQGSEQFF
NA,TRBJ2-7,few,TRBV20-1,TGCAGTGCTCCATACACGGCGACTTACTCCTACGAGCAGTACTTC,CSAPYTATYSYEQYF
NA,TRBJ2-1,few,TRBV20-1,TGCAGTGTGGTTTCGGGAGAGCAGTTCTTC,CSVVSGEQFF
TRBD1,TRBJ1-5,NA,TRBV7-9,TGTGCCAGCAGCGTAGTGGGACAGAGTCAGCCCCAGCATTTT,CASSVVGQSQPQHF
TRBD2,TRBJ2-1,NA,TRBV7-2,TGTGCCAGCAGCATTGCGGGGGGGCTCAGCAATGAGCAGTTCTTC,CASSIAGGLSNEQFF
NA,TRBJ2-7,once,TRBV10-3,TGTGCCATCAGTGAGTCTGGGGCGAAGAACGAGCAGTACTTC,CAISESGAKNEQYF
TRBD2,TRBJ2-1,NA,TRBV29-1,TGCAGCGTTGAGCTCTTCCTAGCGGGAGGCCTCAATGAGCAGTTCTTC,CSVELFLAGGLNEQFF
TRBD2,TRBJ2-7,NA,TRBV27,TGTGCCAGCAGTTCCTCAGCGGGAACCTGGGAGCAGTACTTC,CASSSSAGTWEQYF
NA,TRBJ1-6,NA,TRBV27,TGTGCCAGCAGTTTATCATTCGGGGGTTCCTATAATTCACCCCTCCACTTT,CASSLSFGGSYNSPLHF
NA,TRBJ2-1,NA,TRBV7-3,TGTGCCAGCAGCTTAACTCCGGGCCACAGCTCCTACAATGAGCAGTTCTTC,CASSLTPGHSSYNEQFF
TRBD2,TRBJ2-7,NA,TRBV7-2,TGTGCCAGCAGCTCCGGGGGGAGCCTAAATGAGCAGTACTTC,CASSSGGSLNEQYF
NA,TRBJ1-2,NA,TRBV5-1,TGCGCCAGCAGCTTGGACCCCACCCTAGATGGCTACACCTTC,CASSLDPTLDGYTF
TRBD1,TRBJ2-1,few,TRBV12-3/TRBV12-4,TGTGCCAGCACCGACAGGGGGCGGAATGAGCAGTTCTTC,CASTDRGRNEQFF
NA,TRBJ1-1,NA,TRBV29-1,TGCAGCGTTGAAAGGGGCGGGATGAACACTGAAGCTTTCTTT,CSVERGGMNTEAFF
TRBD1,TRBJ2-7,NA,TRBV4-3,TGCGCCAGCAGCCAAGATACAGGGGGCTCAAACGAGCAGTACTTC,CASSQDTGGSNEQYF
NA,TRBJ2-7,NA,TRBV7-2,TGTGCCAGCACCCCCCATCGGCAGAACGAGCAGTACTTC,CASTPHRQNEQYF
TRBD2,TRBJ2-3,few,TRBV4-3,TGCGCCAGCAGCCAAGATGTTGCTAGCGGGGGGTTCACGCAGTATTTT,CASSQDVASGGFTQYF
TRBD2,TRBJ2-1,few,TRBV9,TGTGCCAGCAGCGTATCGGGGGGGCCTTATGAGCAGTTCTTC,CASSVSGGPYEQFF
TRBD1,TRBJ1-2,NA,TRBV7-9,TGTGCCAGCAGCCTCGGGACAGGGGTAATCGGCTATGGCTACACCTTC,CASSLGTGVIGYGYTF
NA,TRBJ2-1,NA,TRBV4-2,TGTGCCAGCAGCCAGCAGGGGCAAGTTTCGTGGAATGAGCAGTTCTTC,CASSQQGQVSWNEQFF
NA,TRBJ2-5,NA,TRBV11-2,TGTGCCAGCAGCCCCTCTAGGGCTAGAGGGGAAGAGACCCAGTACTTC,CASSPSRARGEETQYF